A single sample gave rise to the 6 T cell receptor beta chains below, sequenced in a study of T cells in Graves' hyperthyroidism and ophthalmopathy. TCR beta CDR3 regions were amplified from RNA transcripts. With the HTBI primer set, the TCR CDR3 went through a first round of RT-PCR. TCRdb used MiXCR to reprocess the multiplex PCR reads, holding one entry per CDR3 protein. The data show a few hundred thousand distinct CDR3 sequences, more than 45% seen once. Sequenced: peripheral blood or thyroid tissue (not recorded which). These receptor sequences come from a woman between 18 and 29 years old with Graves' hyperthyroidism.

The chain carries TRBV30 and TRBJ1-2; TRBD1 matches 9 bases. CDR3 length: 16 amino acids. The V segment lost 2 bases and the J segment 8 bases; nucleotides outside the gene matches: 15. Per the germline V gene, CDR1 is GTSNPN and CDR2 is SVGIG (reference sequence). This CDR3 reads CAWSSTGGFSLDGYTF. CDR3 nucleotide sequence: TGTGCCTGGAGTTCAACAGGGGGCTTCAGTTTGGACGGCTACACCTTC.

The chain links TRBV20-1 to TRBJ1-4; TRBD1 is a possible D gene (5 bases). Deletions cut 6 bases from V and 7 bases from J, with 15 bases between. CDR3 length equals 13 residues. Germline CDR1 is DFQATT and CDR2 is SNEGSKA (reference sequence). The CDR3 DNA is TGCAGTGCGGGGGACCGAATTTTTGAAAAACTGTTTTTT. This translates into CSAGDRIFEKLFF.

The gene calls are TRBV10-3 and TRBJ1-1; a weak D match, TRBD1 (6 bases). The CDR3 extends over 18 amino acids. Per germline, CDR1 ENHRY and CDR2 SYGVKD. Trimming took 3 bases from V and 7 from J, leaving 27 bases between them. CDR3 protein: CAISDQIGGGGAAVEAFF. The CDR3 nucleotides are TGTGCCATCAGTGACCAAATAGGGGGAGGAGGGGCGGCAGTTGAAGCTTTCTTT.

This chain connects TRBV9 to TRBJ2-1; D ambiguous. CDR3 size: 14 residues. Trimming took 3 bases from V and 5 from J, leaving 12 bases between them. Germline V gives CDR1 SGDLS, CDR2 YYNGEE. CDR3 loop: CASSAFGSNNEQFF. Here the CDR3 DNA reads TGTGCCAGCAGCGCGTTTGGCTCAAACAATGAGCAGTTCTTC.

This clonotype was counted ten times or more. The chain joins TRBV7-9 to TRBJ1-5; D unresolved. The germline V gene has CDR1 SEHNR and CDR2 FQNEAQ (reference sequence). The CDR3 runs 13 residues. V was cut by 5 bases and J by 4 bases, with 9 bases left in between. The CDR3 DNA reads as TGTGCCAGCAGCCCGGCGGGGAATCAGCCCCAGCATTTT. It encodes CASSPAGNQPQHF.

This clonotype showed up many times. The V call is TRBV7-9, the J call TRBJ2-7, with TRBD2 matching over 11 bases. Germline assignment: CDR1 SEHNR and CDR2 FQNEAQ (reference sequence). V lost 1 base, J lost 6 bases, and 5 bases stayed unmatched. The CDR3 is 15 residues long. The CDR3 protein is CASSLVSGRAFEQYF. As DNA, the CDR3 is TGTGCCAGCAGCTTAGTTAGCGGGAGGGCCTTCGAGCAGTACTTC.